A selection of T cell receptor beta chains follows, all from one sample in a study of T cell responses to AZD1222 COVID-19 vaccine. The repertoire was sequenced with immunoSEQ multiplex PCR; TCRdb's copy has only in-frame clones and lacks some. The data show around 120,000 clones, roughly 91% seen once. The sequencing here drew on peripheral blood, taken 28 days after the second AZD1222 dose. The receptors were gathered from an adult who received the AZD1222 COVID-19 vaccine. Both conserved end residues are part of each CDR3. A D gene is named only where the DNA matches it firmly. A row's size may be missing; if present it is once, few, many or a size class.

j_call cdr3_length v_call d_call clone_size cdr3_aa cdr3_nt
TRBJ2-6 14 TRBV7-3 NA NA CASSLGSGANVLTF TGTGCCAGCAGCCTAGGGTCTGGGGCCAACGTCCTGACTTTC
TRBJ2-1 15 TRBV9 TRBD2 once CASSVGGLAINEQFF TGTGCCAGCAGCGTAGGAGGACTAGCGATAAATGAGCAGTTCTTC
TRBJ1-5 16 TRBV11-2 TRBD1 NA CASSSNMGQGNQPQHF TGTGCCAGCAGCTCCAACATGGGACAGGGGAATCAGCCCCAGCATTTT
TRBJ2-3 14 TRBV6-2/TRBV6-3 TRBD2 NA CASSLGLVIDTQYF TGTGCCAGCAGTTTAGGACTAGTTATAGATACGCAGTATTTT
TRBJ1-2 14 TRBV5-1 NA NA CASSPRTGPYGYTF TGCGCCAGCAGCCCGCGGACTGGGCCCTATGGCTACACCTTC
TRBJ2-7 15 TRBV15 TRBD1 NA CATSPRRDRVNEQYF TGTGCCACCAGCCCCCGGAGGGACAGGGTGAACGAGCAGTACTTC
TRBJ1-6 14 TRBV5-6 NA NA CASSRAVTGSPLHF TGTGCCAGCAGCCGCGCTGTTACGGGTTCACCCCTCCACTTT
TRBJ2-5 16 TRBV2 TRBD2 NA CASSLTSGGPGETQYF TGTGCCAGCAGTCTCACTAGCGGGGGCCCCGGGGAGACCCAGTACTTC
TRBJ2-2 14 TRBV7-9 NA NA CAINGQTNTGELFF TGTGCCATCAACGGGCAGACGAACACCGGGGAGCTGTTTTTT
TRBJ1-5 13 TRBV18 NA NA CASSLDNLLPQHF TGTGCCAGCTCACTCGACAACCTATTGCCCCAGCATTTT
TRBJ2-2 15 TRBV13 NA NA CASSLFAGHTGELFF TGTGCCAGCAGCTTATTCGCGGGTCACACCGGGGAGCTGTTTTTT
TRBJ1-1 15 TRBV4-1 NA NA CASRTIEQGNTEAFF TGCGCCAGCCGAACGATCGAACAGGGCAACACTGAAGCTTTCTTT
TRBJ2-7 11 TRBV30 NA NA CAWRWRGEQYF TGTGCCTGGAGGTGGCGGGGAGAGCAGTACTTC
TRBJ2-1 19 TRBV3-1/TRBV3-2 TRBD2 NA CASSQAYNSGRGLENEQFF TGTGCCAGCAGCCAAGCCTATAATAGCGGGAGGGGCTTGGAAAATGAGCAGTTCTTC
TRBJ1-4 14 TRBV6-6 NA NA CASSYDSTDEKLFF TGTGCCAGCAGTTACGACAGTACCGACGAAAAACTGTTTTTT
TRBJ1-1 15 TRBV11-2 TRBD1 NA CASSLATRQGTEAFF TGTGCCAGCAGCTTAGCAACCAGACAGGGGACTGAAGCTTTCTTT
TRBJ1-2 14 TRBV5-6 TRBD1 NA CASSLQGANYGYTF TGTGCCAGCAGCTTACAGGGGGCAAACTATGGCTACACCTTC
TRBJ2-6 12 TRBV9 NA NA CASRSGANVLTF TGTGCCAGCAGGTCTGGGGCCAACGTCCTGACTTTC
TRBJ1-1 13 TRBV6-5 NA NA CASSFNMNTEAFF TGTGCCAGCAGTTTTAACATGAACACTGAAGCTTTCTTT
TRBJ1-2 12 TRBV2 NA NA CASSEDTGWGTF TGTGCCAGCAGTGAAGACACAGGGTGGGGCACCTTC
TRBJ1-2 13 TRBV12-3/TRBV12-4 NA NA CASSFGRRYGYTF TGTGCCAGCAGTTTTGGACGGAGATATGGCTACACCTTC
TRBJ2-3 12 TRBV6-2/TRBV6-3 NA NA CASSTSIDTQYF TGTGCCAGCAGTACTAGCATAGATACGCAGTATTTT
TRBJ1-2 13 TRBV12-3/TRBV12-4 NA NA CATSGSGYYGYTF TGTGCCACCTCAGGTTCGGGGTACTATGGCTACACCTTC
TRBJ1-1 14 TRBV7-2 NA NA CASSLSRTYSEAFF TGTGCCAGCAGCTTATCTCGGACCTACTCTGAAGCTTTCTTT
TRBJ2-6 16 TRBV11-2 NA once CASSPPGHSGANVLTF TGTGCCAGCAGCCCCCCCGGGCACTCTGGGGCCAACGTCCTGACTTTC
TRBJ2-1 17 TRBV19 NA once CASSTHSRGRSYNEQFF TGTGCCAGTAGTACACATAGCAGGGGCCGGTCCTACAATGAGCAGTTCTTC
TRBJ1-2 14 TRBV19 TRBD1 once CASSGQGRTYGYTF TGTGCCAGTAGTGGACAGGGGAGGACCTATGGCTACACCTTC
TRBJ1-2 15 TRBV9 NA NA CASSEGKAIPYGYTF TGTGCCAGCAGCGAAGGGAAGGCCATACCCTATGGCTACACCTTC
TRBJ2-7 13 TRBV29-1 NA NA CSVGLALSGEQYF TGCAGCGTTGGGCTAGCTCTCTCGGGGGAGCAGTACTTC
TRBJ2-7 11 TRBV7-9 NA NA CASSFGLEQYF TGTGCCAGCAGCTTTGGGCTCGAGCAGTACTTC
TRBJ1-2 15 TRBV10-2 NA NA CASSGVQRPAKGYTF TGCGCCAGCAGTGGCGTACAAAGACCCGCTAAAGGCTACACCTTC
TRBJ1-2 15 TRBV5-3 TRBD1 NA CARSLARGRDYGYTF TGTGCCAGAAGCTTGGCCAGGGGGCGCGACTATGGCTACACCTTC
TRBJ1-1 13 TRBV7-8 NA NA CASSYGGLAEAFF TGTGCCAGCAGCTACGGGGGCCTCGCTGAAGCTTTCTTT
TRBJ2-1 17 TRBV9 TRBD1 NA CASSVARKGGARNEQFF TGTGCCAGCAGCGTAGCTCGGAAAGGGGGCGCGAGGAATGAGCAGTTCTTC
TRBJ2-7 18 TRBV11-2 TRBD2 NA CASSPTSRERGSSYEQYF TGTGCCAGCAGCCCCACCTCTAGGGAGCGGGGAAGCTCCTACGAGCAGTACTTC
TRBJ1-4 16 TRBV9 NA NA CASSPQGWGRGEKLFF TGTGCCAGCAGCCCCCAAGGGTGGGGAAGGGGTGAAAAACTGTTTTTT
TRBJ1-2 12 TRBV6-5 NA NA CASRRGGYGYTF TGTGCCAGCAGGCGCGGTGGCTATGGCTACACCTTC
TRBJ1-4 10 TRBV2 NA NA CASSHEKLFF TGTGCCAGCAGTCACGAAAAACTGTTTTTT
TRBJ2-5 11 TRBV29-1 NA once CSERTVETQYF TGCAGCGAACGGACGGTGGAGACCCAGTACTTC
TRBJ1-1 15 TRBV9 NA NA CASSVEPRMNTEAFF TGTGCCAGCAGCGTAGAACCGAGGATGAACACTGAAGCTTTCTTT
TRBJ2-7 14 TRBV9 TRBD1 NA CASSVVRGHYEQYF TGTGCCAGCAGCGTAGTTAGGGGGCACTACGAGCAGTACTTC
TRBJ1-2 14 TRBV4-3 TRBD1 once CASSRGQGAGGYTF TGCGCCAGCAGCCGAGGACAGGGGGCGGGGGGCTACACCTTC
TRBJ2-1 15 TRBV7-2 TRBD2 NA CASSAWGAGNNEQFF TGTGCCAGCAGCGCCTGGGGAGCGGGAAATAATGAGCAGTTCTTC
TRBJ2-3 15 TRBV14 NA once CASSLNRRPQDTQYF TGTGCCAGCAGCTTAAACCGAAGGCCCCAGGATACGCAGTATTTT
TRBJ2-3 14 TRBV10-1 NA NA CASRGSSGTDTQYF TGCGCCAGCAGGGGGTCAAGCGGGACAGATACGCAGTATTTT
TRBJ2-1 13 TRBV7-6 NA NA CASSLEGRDEQFF TGTGCCAGCAGCTTAGAGGGCAGGGATGAGCAGTTCTTC
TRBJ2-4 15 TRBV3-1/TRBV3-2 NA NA CASSQDLAGGNIQYF TGTGCCAGCAGCCAAGATCTGGCAGGGGGGAACATTCAGTACTTC
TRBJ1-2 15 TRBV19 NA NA CASSGIDRTSYGYTF TGTGCCAGTAGTGGCATTGACAGGACATCGTATGGCTACACCTTC
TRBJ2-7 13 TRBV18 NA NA CASSLQGSYEQYF TGTGCCAGCTCACTTCAGGGGTCCTACGAGCAGTACTTC